The clone carrying this TCR beta chain has a handful of counts. One junction end disagrees with the germline gene, perhaps due to a read error. The data belong to a study of T-cell reconstitution after alpha-beta-depleted transplantation in children. TCRbeta library preparation incorporated unique molecular identifiers. TCRdb used MiXCR to reprocess the PCR reads, holding one entry per CDR3 protein. The sample records about 360,000 distinct CDR3 sequences, less than 15% being singletons. This sample comprised PBMCs, obtained from the stem cell graft. The TCR sequence derives from a human donor who donated a stem cell graft to a child with Fanconi anemia.

CDR3 protein: CASSYLAFSNTGGLFF. CDR3 nucleotide sequence: TGTGCCAGCAGTTACCTGGCTTTTTCGAACACCGGGGGGCTGTTTTTT. The J gene is TRBJ2-2, the V gene TRBV6-5; D might be TRBD2 (6 bases). Germline V gene sequence: CDR1 MNHEY, CDR2 SVGAGI. The CDR3 sequence is 16 residues long.